This TCR beta chain appears in the sequencing data of a study of blood T cell repertoires in COVID-19. This CDR3 has 14 amino acids. Germline CDR1 and CDR2: SGHTS and YDEGEE. Losses at the gene ends were 2 bases for V and 7 bases for J; bases not matched to a gene: 3. The table came from immunoSEQ multiplex PCR; TCRdb's copy has only in-frame clones and leaves some out. Among 300,000 or so clones listed, roughly 87% were seen once. This clonotype was obtained from a woman aged 25-40 years who had recovered from COVID-19. The chain recombines TRBV5-8 with TRBJ1-6; TRBD1 matches at 7 bases. The material sequenced was PBMCs or T cells enriched from blood (not recorded which). CDR3 protein: CASSFRDSNSPLHF. CDR3 bases: TGTGCCAGCAGCTTCCGGGACAGCAATTCACCCCTCCACTTT.